This T cell receptor beta chain comes out of a study of a mutant IDH1 vaccine in newly diagnosed glioma. TCRdb's table, derived via immunoSEQ multiplex PCR, lists solely in-frame clones and lacks some. The data show around 50,000 clones, about 90% seen once. Note on this clone: Its antigen is unknown.

The CDR3 is made up of 18 amino acids. The germline V gene has CDR1 MDHEN and CDR2 SYDVKM. V shed 6 bases and J shed 0 bases, with 20 bases lying between them. The sample's time point: week 5, during vaccination. The study gave 300 ug of mutant IDH1 20-mer peptide per vaccine dose, with topical imiquimod. Sequencing was performed on PBMCs, taken from a glioma patient whose treatment included an IDH1 peptide vaccine. The V call is TRBV28, the J call TRBJ1-4; possible D gene TRBD1, 5 bases. This clonotype was sampled from a woman in her thirties or forties with glioma. Here the CDR3 reads CASRPLGLGRATNEKLFF. CDR3 DNA sequence: TGTGCCAGCAGACCCCTCGGGCTGGGGCGGGCAACTAATGAAAAACTGTTTTTT.